This entry lists 26 T cell receptor beta chains sequenced from one sample in a study of T cell responses to AZD1222 COVID-19 vaccine (dated by TCRdb to about 2021). The meaning of the sample's time point label: baseline before first vaccination. The protocol used for the library was the immunoSEQ multiplex PCR assay. This is the immuneACCESS table as TCRdb keeps it, with only in-frame sequences that have V and J called. A part of the clones is gone; compared with another copy, unresolved V genes explain less than half, and the rest is unexplained. This sample gives some 140,000 clones in total; under 95% of them show up just once. Roughly 3.1% of the sample lies in the top ten. Sample: peripheral blood, taken on day 0 of AZD1222 vaccination. The receptors derive from an adult in good health.

This clone has only one observation. J is TRBJ1-2 and V is TRBV5-1, with a weak D call TRBD1 (5 bases). V was trimmed by 3 bases and J by 4 bases, leaving 10 bases between them. The CDR3 extends over 13 amino acids. Germline CDR1 SGHRS, CDR2 YFSETQ. The CDR3 sequence: CASSSAGLYGYTF. CDR3 DNA: TGCGCCAGCAGCTCGGCGGGGCTCTATGGCTACACCTTC.

The chain uses TRBV4-2 and TRBJ1-2, with D possibly matching TRBD1 (5 bases). Trimming shortened V by 4 bases and J by 4 bases, and 16 bases separated the two germline ends. This CDR3 contains 15 residues. Germline-derived CDR1 and CDR2 are LGHNA and YNFKEQ. CDR3 nucleotides: TGTGCCAGCAGCCGCCGAGGGGACGGGCCCTATGGCTACACCTTC. It codes for CASSRRGDGPYGYTF.

This chain connects TRBV18 to TRBJ1-6; possible D gene TRBD1, 5 bases. This CDR3 has 13 residues. Germline loops: CDR1 KGHSH, CDR2 LQKENI. Trimming removed 5 bases from V and 8 bases from J, with 10 bases in between. CDR3: CASSGDVDSPLHF. DNA for the CDR3: TGTGCCAGCTCAGGGGACGTGGATTCACCCCTCCACTTT.

The chain uses TRBV28 and TRBJ1-5; unclear D gene. The length of the CDR3 is 15 residues. Trimming stripped 5 bases from V and 7 bases from J, with 18 bases between. The germline gives CDR1 MDHEN, CDR2 SYDVKM. The CDR3 reads CASSPAGIRYQPQHF. The CDR3 coding sequence is TGTGCCAGCAGTCCAGCAGGTATCAGATACCAGCCCCAGCATTTT.

The chain has TRBV28 and TRBJ2-5; D not certain. The CDR3 totals 11 residues. The germline V gene has CDR1 MDHEN and CDR2 SYDVKM. Trimming removed 6 bases at V and 2 bases at J, with 4 bases between. Here the CDR3 reads CASREQETQYF. For the CDR3, the DNA is TGTGCCAGCAGAGAACAAGAGACCCAGTACTTC.

This clone was recorded once. The V and J genes are TRBV5-1 and TRBJ2-7, with D unresolved. V lost 0 bases and J lost 0, with 10 bases in between. This CDR3 has 15 residues. CDR1 and CDR2 from the germline V gene are SGHRS and YFSETQ. This CDR3 is CASSLVGGGSYEQYF. The CDR3 DNA is TGCGCCAGCAGCTTGGTAGGCGGCGGCTCCTACGAGCAGTACTTC. Combining the CDR3 with reference TRBV5-1 and TRBJ2-7 gives the whole variable domain KAGVTQTPRYLIKTRGQQVTLSCSPISGHRSVSWYQQTPGQGLQFLFEYFSETQRNKGNFPGRFSGRQFSNSRSEMNVSTLELGDSALYLCASSLVGGGSYEQYFGPGTRLTVT.

V usage is TRBV4-2 and J usage is TRBJ1-5; the D gene is possibly TRBD1 (6 bases). Germline V lookup: CDR1 LGHNA, CDR2 YNFKEQ. The CDR3 has 15 residues. V lost 3 bases, J lost 0 bases, and 9 bases lay in between. The CDR3 nucleotides are TGTGCCAGCAGCCAGGGACAAAATAGCAATCAGCCCCAGCATTTT. Its translation: CASSQGQNSNQPQHF.

The chain links TRBV18 to TRBJ2-6, with 9 bases matching TRBD1. The CDR3 covers 19 residues. V shed 3 bases and J 0 bases; nucleotides not matched to a gene: 9. Germline CDR1 reads KGHSH; CDR2 reads LQKENI. This CDR3 is CASSPPTGGALSGANVLTF. The CDR3 coding sequence is TGTGCCAGCTCACCCCCGACAGGGGGTGCTCTCTCTGGGGCCAACGTCCTGACTTTC.

V and J are TRBV28 and TRBJ1-1, with D hard to call. This CDR3 is 12 amino acids long. CDR1 is MDHEN, CDR2 SYDVKM, per germline. Trimming pared 4 bases from V and 1 base from J, leaving 4 bases between. The CDR3 DNA is TGTGCCAGCAGTTCATCGAACACTGAAGCTTTCTTT. Its protein product is CASSSSNTEAFF. The whole variable domain, remainder taken from reference TRBV28 and TRBJ1-1, is DVKVTQSSRYLVKRTGEKVFLECVQDMDHENMFWYRQDPGLGLRLIYFSYDVKMKEKGDIPEGYSVSREKKERFSLILESASTNQTSMYLCASSSSNTEAFFGQGTRLTVV.

This rearrangement joins TRBV6-1 to TRBJ2-2; 11 nucleotides align to TRBD2. Germline V gene sequence: CDR1 MNHNS, CDR2 SASEGT. V gave up 4 bases and J gave up 0 bases; unmatched junction bases: 1. CDR3 size: 16 residues. The CDR3 DNA reads as TGTGCCAGCAGTGTACTAGCGGGGGCGAACACCGGGGAGCTGTTTTTT. This translates into CASSVLAGANTGELFF.

The chain links TRBV3-1 (or the pseudogene TRBV3-2) to TRBJ2-1; TRBD2 matches 15 bases. Per germline, CDR1 LGHDT and CDR2 YNNKEL (reference sequence). CDR3 length: 17 residues. J lost 10 bases, V lost 6 bases, and 13 bases had no gene match. CDR3 DNA: TGTGCCAGCAGTGATCGACCGGGACTAGCGGGAGGAGGGGAGCAGTTCTTC. It encodes CASSDRPGLAGGGEQFF.

The genes are TRBV4-1 and TRBJ2-1; the D gene is possibly TRBD2 (6 bases). This CDR3 comprises 15 residues. The V end lost 2 bases, the J end lost 9 bases, and 17 bases lay between the germline ends. Germline V gives CDR1 MGHRA, CDR2 YSYEKL. The CDR3 spells CASSQSGGSWGEQFF. CDR3 nucleotides: TGCGCCAGCAGCCAAAGTGGGGGGAGCTGGGGTGAGCAGTTCTTC.

The rearrangement uses TRBV6-1 and TRBJ1-1, with a possible D match to TRBD1 (5 bases). Germline V gives CDR1 MNHNS, CDR2 SASEGT. Trimming shortened V by 0 bases and J by 3 bases, and 17 bases separated the two germline ends. The CDR3 has 17 residues. The CDR3 nucleotides are TGTGCCAGCAGTGAAGCCTACGGGGCCCTCCGCTACACTGAAGCTTTCTTT. It encodes CASSEAYGALRYTEAFF.

The chain has TRBV6-5 and TRBJ2-3; D remains unclear. Germline loops: CDR1 MNHEY, CDR2 SVGAGI. Trimming cost V 0 bases and J 6 bases, with 13 bases left between them. This CDR3 region has 15 residues. CDR3 bases: TGTGCCAGCAGTTACTCGGCCTCTAAAGGGGATACGCAGTATTTT. It encodes CASSYSASKGDTQYF.

V is TRBV18 and J is TRBJ1-3; TRBD1 matches at 9 bases. CDR3 length: 17 residues. The germline V gene has CDR1 KGHSH and CDR2 LQKENI. Trimming cost V 0 bases and J 3 bases; bases outside gene matches: 6. The CDR3 DNA reads as TGTGCCAGCTCACCACCGCGGAGGACAGGGGATGGAAACACCATATATTTT. Encoded protein: CASSPPRRTGDGNTIYF.

The chain joins TRBV5-6 to TRBJ2-7; TRBD1 aligns across 8 bases. The length of the CDR3 is 15 residues. Germline trimming cut 3 bases from V and 3 bases from J; bases unmatched to any gene: 8. CDR1 and CDR2 (germline): SGHDT, YYEEEE. The CDR3 loop reads CASSSLGQGGYEQYF. The CDR3 DNA reads as TGTGCCAGCAGCTCTCTCGGACAGGGTGGCTACGAGCAGTACTTC.

The chain recombines TRBV6-5 with TRBJ1-3; D not resolved. V lost 4 bases to trimming and J lost 4 bases, with 17 bases between them. The CDR3 contains 16 residues. CDR1 is MNHEY, CDR2 SVGAGI, per germline. This chain's CDR3 is CASSSGLPGNGNTIYF. The CDR3 DNA reads as TGTGCCAGCAGTTCCGGGCTTCCCGGGAACGGAAACACCATATATTTT.

V gene TRBV9 combines with J gene TRBJ2-7; a weak D match, TRBD1 (5 bases). This CDR3 is built from 14 residues. Trimming shortened V by 2 bases and J by 6 bases, and 15 bases separated the two germline ends. From germline, CDR1 is SGDLS and CDR2 YYNGEE. CDR3 nucleotide sequence: TGTGCCAGCAGCGTGCGCCAGGGTCTCGGCGAGCAGTACTTC. It encodes CASSVRQGLGEQYF.

The V gene is TRBV19, the J gene TRBJ1-5; no reliable D call. Germline CDR1 is LNHDA and CDR2 is SQIVND (reference sequence). This CDR3 contains 12 residues. V was shortened by 8 bases and J by 6 bases, with 11 bases between the two germline ends. The CDR3 loop reads CASSFRGQPQHF. The CDR3 DNA reads as TGTGCCAGTTCATTCCGAGGTCAGCCCCAGCATTTT.

The CDR3 DNA sequence: TGCGCCAGCAGCTTTACAGGGGGCAAAGCAGATACGCAGTATTTT. This translates into CASSFTGGKADTQYF. V and J are TRBV5-1 and TRBJ2-3, with 9 bases fitting TRBD1. The CDR3 extends over 15 amino acids. V dropped 2 bases and J dropped 4; count of bases not matched to a gene: 5. CDR1 and CDR2 from the germline V gene are SGHRS and YFSETQ.

The sample holds one count of this clone. This chain connects TRBV29-1 to TRBJ2-3; 7 bases are a match to TRBD1. The germline CDR1 and CDR2 sequences are SQVTM and ANQGSEA. This CDR3 is 14 amino acids long. With V trimmed by 4 bases and J by 4 bases, 8 bases remained unmatched. CDR3 region: CSVGNQQGSDTQYF. Written as DNA, the CDR3 is TGCAGCGTTGGGAACCAACAGGGGTCAGATACGCAGTATTTT.

The genes are TRBV6-5 and TRBJ1-1; D not certain. The CDR3 consists of 13 residues. Per germline, CDR1 MNHEY and CDR2 SVGAGI. The V end was cut by 5 bases, the J end by 1 base, with 8 bases between. Written as DNA, the CDR3 is TGTGCCAGCAGTCTGACTAGGAACACTGAAGCTTTCTTT. Its translation is CASSLTRNTEAFF.

This chain links TRBV18 with TRBJ2-1; 7 bases line up with TRBD2. In germline, CDR1 is KGHSH, CDR2 LQKENI. Trimming took 2 bases from V and 8 from J; bases not matched to a gene: 6. The CDR3 runs 14 residues. CDR3 sequence (DNA): TGTGCCAGCTCACCATACGGGAGGCTAGATGAGCAGTTCTTC. Translated, it gives CASSPYGRLDEQFF.

The chain combines TRBV24-1 with TRBJ2-1, with TRBD2 identical over 8 bases. Germline V gene sequence: CDR1 KGHDR, CDR2 SFDVKD. The V gene end was trimmed by 9 bases and the J gene end by 4 bases; junction bases not matched to a gene: 7. CDR3 size: 14 residues. This CDR3 reads CATSGGGSYNEQFF. For the CDR3, the DNA is TGTGCCACCTCAGGCGGGGGGTCTTACAATGAGCAGTTCTTC.

This clone occurred a few times. The CDR3 bases are TGTGCCAGCAGCGGGGGGGCAGCTAACTATGGCTACACCTTC. This gives the protein CASSGGAANYGYTF. The chain joins TRBV14 to TRBJ1-2; the D gene is possibly TRBD1 (6 bases). This CDR3 is built from 14 residues. V was cut by 5 bases and J by 0 bases, with 10 bases left in between. CDR1 SGHDN and CDR2 FVKESK come from the germline V gene.

The chain recombines TRBV6-5 with TRBJ1-5, with 9 bases that match TRBD1. J lost 6 bases, V lost 5 bases, and 2 bases had no gene match. This CDR3 is 13 amino acids long. The germline V gene encodes CDR1 MNHEY and CDR2 SVGAGI. The CDR3 coding sequence is TGTGCCAGCAGTCCACAGGGGGCTCAGCCCCAGCATTTT. It translates to CASSPQGAQPQHF.